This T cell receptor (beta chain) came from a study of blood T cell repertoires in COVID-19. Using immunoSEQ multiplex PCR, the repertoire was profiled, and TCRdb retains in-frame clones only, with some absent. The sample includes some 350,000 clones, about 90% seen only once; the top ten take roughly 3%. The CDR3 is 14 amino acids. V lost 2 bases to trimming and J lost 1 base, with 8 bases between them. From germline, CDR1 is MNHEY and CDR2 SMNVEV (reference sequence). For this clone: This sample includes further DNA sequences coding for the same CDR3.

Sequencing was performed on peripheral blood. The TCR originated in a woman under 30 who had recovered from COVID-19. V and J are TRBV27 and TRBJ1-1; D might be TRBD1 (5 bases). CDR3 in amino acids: CASSLQGGNTEAFF. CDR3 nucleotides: TGTGCCAGCAGTTTACAGGGAGGGAACACTGAAGCTTTCTTT.